This T cell receptor (beta chain) is from a study of blood T cell repertoires in COVID-19 (dated by TCRdb to about 2020). About the study as a whole: Samples covering the acute and convalescent phases of COVID-19 were provided by collaborators in the United States, Italy and Spain. The prospective study material was composed of cDNA or gDNA derived from T cells, B-cell-depleted T cells, or PBMCs. The dataset comprised deeply sampled blood TCRbeta repertoires from subjects exposed to, actively infected with, or recovered from COVID-19. A freely available public database, intended as a resource for researchers studying the immune response to SARS-CoV-2, is where the repertoires were released. The samples were drawn from two sources: the first 160 participants of the ongoing ImmuneRACE study, and 1,200 or so subjects contributed by 6 global collaborators. A de-identified subject ID, COVID-19 status, age in years and sex were almost always included in the sample metadata. Where available, HLA class I and class II types were taken from metadata supplied by the sample provider and were not determined by assay-based typing. Overall results and qualifications from the work: The amount of clinical and demographic metadata varied by source and participant and was provided uncurated.

Each collaborating institution followed its own protocols to collect whole blood in K2EDTA tubes. For TCRbeta analysis, collaborators shipped samples in one of three forms: frozen whole blood, isolated PBMCs, or DNA extracted from either of those sample types. Points on this clone: It has no known antigen specificity. Base qualities were left out, and no much larger clone turns up one base away.

CDR1 and CDR2, per the germline V gene (reference sequence), are LNHNV and YYDKDF. The CDR3 runs 14 residues from the cysteine to the phenylalanine. Only the CDR3 DNA stays, 42 bases, in frame from base 1. V loses 2 bases at its end and J loses 14 bases; junction bases beyond the gene matches: 9. TCRbeta CDR3 regions were amplified from genomic DNA by means of the immunoSEQ Assay, a bias-controlled multiplex PCR. The study's processing was this. The number of nucleated cells in each sample was estimated from the amplification of reference gene primers within the assay. To quantify the absolute abundance of each unique TCRbeta CDR3 rearrangement, sequence reads were collapsed and filtered. For each sample, productive Simpson clonality was calculated as the square root of Simpson's diversity index across productive rearrangements. The table was pulled from immuneACCESS by TCRdb, which kept in-frame rearrangements only. Such tables lose some clones; where checked, under half of the loss comes from unresolved V genes, and the rest has no known cause. From that table come the V and J calls and clone size; the DNA was used to work out D and trimming. A total of 150,000 to 200,000 clones appear in this sample, about 80% of them only once. The ten largest clonotypes hold roughly 3% of the sample.

Sequencing was carried out using peripheral blood. This receptor was obtained from a human donor with acute or convalescent COVID-19. The donor label of this sample is uncertain. The receptor chain draws on TRBV15 and TRBJ2-3, and 11 bases in between align with TRBD2. The CDR3 region has the sequence CATSRPSSSGGPYF. The DNA sequence reads TGTGCCACCAGCAGACCGTCGTCTAGCGGGGGGCCGTATTTT.